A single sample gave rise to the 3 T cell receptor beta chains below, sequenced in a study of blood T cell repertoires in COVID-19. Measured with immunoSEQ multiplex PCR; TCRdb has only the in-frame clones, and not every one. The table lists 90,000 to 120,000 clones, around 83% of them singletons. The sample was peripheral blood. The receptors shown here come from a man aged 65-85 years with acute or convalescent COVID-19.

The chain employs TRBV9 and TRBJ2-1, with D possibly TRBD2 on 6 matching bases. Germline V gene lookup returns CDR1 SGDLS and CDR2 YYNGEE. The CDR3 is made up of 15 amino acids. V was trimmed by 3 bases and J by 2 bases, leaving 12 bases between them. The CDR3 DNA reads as TGTGCCAGCAGCGAGGAGGGGTACCCCTACAATGAGCAGTTCTTC. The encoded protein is CASSEEGYPYNEQFF.

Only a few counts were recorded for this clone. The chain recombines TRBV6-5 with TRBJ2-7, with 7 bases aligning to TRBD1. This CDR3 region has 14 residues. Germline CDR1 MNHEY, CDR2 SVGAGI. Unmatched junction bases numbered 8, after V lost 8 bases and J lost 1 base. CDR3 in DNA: TGTGCCAGCCAGGAAGACAGGGTATCCTACGAGCAGTACTTC. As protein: CASQEDRVSYEQYF.

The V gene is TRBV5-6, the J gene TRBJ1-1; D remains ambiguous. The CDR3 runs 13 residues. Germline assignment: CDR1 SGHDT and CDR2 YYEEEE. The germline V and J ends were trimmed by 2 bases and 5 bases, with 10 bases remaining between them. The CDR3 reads CASSFGFGTEAFF. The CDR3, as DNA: TGTGCCAGCAGCTTCGGGTTTGGAACTGAAGCTTTCTTT.